The 21 T cell receptor beta chains given below trace back to one sample, sequenced in a study of CD8 T cells in ankylosing spondylitis. TCRdb reprocessed the 5' RACE reads with MiXCR, giving one entry per CDR3 protein. Of under 300,000 distinct CDR3 sequences in the sample, 15% to 20% are singletons; the top ten hold around 32%. What was sequenced was blood, either unsorted or a sorted T cell fraction (not recorded which). These receptors were obtained from a male donor with ankylosing spondylitis or in good health (not recorded which).

The chain couples TRBV20-1 to TRBJ1-1; no clear D gene. The ends were cut back, 2 bases at V and 7 bases at J, with 5 bases in the middle. Germline V gives CDR1 DFQATT, CDR2 SNEGSKA (reference sequence). CDR3 length equals 10 residues. This CDR3 reads CSARKIEAFF. CDR3 bases: TGCAGTGCTAGAAAAATTGAAGCTTTCTTT.

The chain joins TRBV27 to TRBJ2-7; possibly TRBD1 for D (6 bases). The CDR3 runs to 13 residues. Germline V CDR1 and CDR2: MNHEY, SMNVEV (reference sequence). V lost 6 bases and J lost 3, with 12 bases in between. The CDR3 reads CASSWTANYEQYF. The CDR3 DNA is TGTGCCAGCAGCTGGACAGCGAACTACGAGCAGTACTTC.

At least ten counts were recorded for this clonotype. CDR3 protein: CASSQEGLSSYEQYF. CDR3 DNA: TGCGCCAGCAGCCAAGAGGGGTTGAGCTCCTACGAGCAGTACTTC. The rearrangement uses TRBV4-1 and TRBJ2-7, with D hard to call. Trimming left V 0 bases short and J 0 bases short, with 9 bases between. Germline CDR1 MGHRA, CDR2 YSYEKL. The CDR3 spans 15 residues.

This clonotype was counted between two and nine times. The chain joins TRBV29-1 to TRBJ2-3; 7 bases align to TRBD2. After removal of 0 bases from V and 2 bases from J, the junction contained 5 bases not matched to a gene. The CDR3 sequence is 15 residues long. Germline V CDR1 and CDR2: SQVTM, ANQGSEA. The DNA of the CDR3 is TGCAGCGTTGAAGAGGTACTAGCGCACACAGATACGCAGTATTTT. Translated: CSVEEVLAHTDTQYF.

As concerns this clonotype: With a much larger clone just one base away, this may be a read error. The chain couples TRBV6-5 to TRBJ2-2; unclear D gene. The CDR3 has 13 residues. The ends were cut back, 0 bases at V and 7 bases at J, with 6 bases in the middle. Germline assignment: CDR1 MNHEY and CDR2 SVGAGI. The CDR3, as DNA: TGTGCCAGCAGTTACTCCCTCAGCGGGGAGCTGTTTTTT. Amino acid sequence: CASSYSLSGELFF.

This clonotype was detected a few times. The CDR3, as DNA: TGTGCCAGCAGCCCGGACAATCCGACAGATACGCAGTATTTT. Translating it yields CASSPDNPTDTQYF. V is TRBV12-3 or TRBV12-4 and J is TRBJ2-3; possible D gene TRBD1, 5 bases. V lost 6 bases and J 3 bases, leaving 13 bases between the germline ends. The CDR3 is 14 residues long.

This clonotype was counted at least ten times. The chain joins TRBV7-3 to TRBJ2-3, with 7 bases fitting TRBD2. The CDR3 runs 16 residues. The V and J ends lost 4 bases and 4 bases, in that order; junction bases with no gene match: 11. From germline, CDR1 is SGHTA and CDR2 FQGTGA. CDR3 DNA sequence: TGTGCCAGCAGCTGGGGCGACGGGAGGATATCAGATACGCAGTATTTT. Translated, it gives CASSWGDGRISDTQYF. The full variable domain, with the rest looked up from reference TRBV7-3 and TRBJ2-3, is GAGVSQTPSNKVTEKGKYVELRCDPISGHTALYWYRQSLGQGPEFLIYFQGTGAADDSGLPNDRFFAVRPEGSVSTLKIQRTERGDSAVYLCASSWGDGRISDTQYFGPGTRLTVL.

This clonotype appeared many times. The chain combines TRBV5-1 with TRBJ1-1; 9 bases are a match to TRBD1. The ends lost 3 bases at V and 8 bases at J; junction bases unmatched: 5. Looked up from germline, CDR1 is SGHRS and CDR2 is YFSETQ. The CDR3 covers 13 residues. In DNA form, the CDR3 reads TGCGCCAGCAGCTGGACAGGGGACTACGAAGCTTTCTTT. Its translation: CASSWTGDYEAFF.

The V gene is TRBV12-3 or TRBV12-4, the J gene TRBJ1-5; unclear D gene. This CDR3 is built from 13 residues. The V end was cut by 8 bases, the J end by 2 bases, with 10 bases between. CDR3 DNA sequence: TGTGCCAGCTCATCGGTCGGCAATCAGCCCCAGCATTTT. Its translation: CASSSVGNQPQHF.

V is TRBV6-1 and J is TRBJ1-5; D unclear. Germline V gene data show CDR1 as MNHNS and CDR2 as SASEGT. The CDR3 covers 15 residues. Deletions cut 4 bases from V and 1 base from J, with 11 bases between. CDR3 coding DNA: TGTGCCAGCAGTGTATTCGTCGGGAGCAATCAGCCCCAGCATTTT. Translating it yields CASSVFVGSNQPQHF.

V and J are TRBV4-3 and TRBJ2-7; 8 nucleotides line up with TRBD2. Germline CDR1 and CDR2: LGHNA and YSLEER. V lost 0 bases and J lost 7; bases outside the gene matches: 8. The CDR3 extends over 15 amino acids. Here the CDR3 reads CASSQDRALAGEQYF. In DNA form, the CDR3 reads TGCGCCAGCAGCCAAGACCGGGCCCTAGCGGGTGAGCAGTACTTC.

The genes are TRBV20-1 and TRBJ2-7; 7 nucleotides align to TRBD2. Germline lookup yields CDR1 DFQATT and CDR2 SNEGSKA (reference sequence). V was clipped by 0 bases and J by 2 bases; unmatched bases: 7. The CDR3 is 15 residues long. This CDR3 reads CSARDYEGGPYEQYF. CDR3 nucleotide sequence: TGCAGTGCTAGAGATTACGAGGGAGGGCCCTACGAGCAGTACTTC.

Regarding this clonotype: A read error may produce the germline difference seen at one junction end. The chain couples TRBV11-2 to TRBJ1-6; 7 bases line up with TRBD1. This CDR3 has 12 residues. The germline CDR1 and CDR2 sequences are SGHAT and FQNNGV. CDR3 sequence: CASSLGTAYLLF. DNA for the CDR3: TGTGCCAGCAGCCTTGGGACAGCCTACCTCCTCTTT.

This clonotype showed up just a few times. The chain uses TRBV7-3 and TRBJ2-1; TRBD2 matches 8 bases. Germline V gene lookup returns CDR1 SGHTA and CDR2 FQGTGA. The CDR3 is 16 amino acids. V dropped 2 bases and J dropped 4; count of bases not matched to a gene: 7. The CDR3 region is CASSLSGGPRYNEQFF. The CDR3 DNA is TGTGCCAGCAGCTTATCGGGAGGGCCTCGGTACAATGAGCAGTTCTTC. Full variable domain (rest looked up from reference TRBV7-3 and TRBJ2-1): GAGVSQTPSNKVTEKGKYVELRCDPISGHTALYWYRQSLGQGPEFLIYFQGTGAADDSGLPNDRFFAVRPEGSVSTLKIQRTERGDSAVYLCASSLSGGPRYNEQFFGPGTRLTVL.

This clonotype has a handful of counts. The chain combines TRBV12-3 or TRBV12-4 with TRBJ2-3; 8 nucleotides match TRBD2. This CDR3 has 17 residues. V shed 1 base, J shed 3 bases, and the junction held 9 bases outside the gene matches. This CDR3 is CASSLVVLAVGTDTQYF. The CDR3 DNA is TGTGCCAGCAGTTTAGTGGTACTAGCGGTCGGAACAGATACGCAGTATTTT.

This clonotype showed up just a few times. The chain has TRBV5-1 and TRBJ2-1; TRBD2 aligns across 12 bases. V lost 2 bases to trimming and J lost 8 bases; unmatched junction nucleotides: 11. Germline CDR1 reads SGHRS; CDR2 reads YFSETQ. This CDR3 is built from 17 residues. As DNA, the CDR3 is TGCGCCAGCAGCTTAAGACTAGCGGGGGATTACGATGATGAGCAGTTCTTC. Translated, it gives CASSLRLAGDYDDEQFF.

This clonotype was detected only once. CDR3 coding DNA: TGCAGTGCTAGAGATTGGAGCGGGAACCCTTACGAGCAGTACTTC. It yields the protein CSARDWSGNPYEQYF. This sequence joins TRBV20-1 and TRBJ2-7, with 7 bases identical to TRBD2. The CDR3 totals 15 residues. With V trimmed by 0 bases and J by 4 bases, 9 bases remained unmatched. Germline assignment: CDR1 DFQATT and CDR2 SNEGSKA (reference sequence).

The chain joins TRBV5-1 to TRBJ2-7; D is possibly TRBD1 (6 bases). The germline V and J ends were trimmed by 2 bases and 3 bases, with 9 bases remaining between them. Germline assignment: CDR1 SGHRS and CDR2 YFSETQ. The CDR3 has 13 residues. CDR3 in DNA: TGCGCCAGCAGCTTCAGGACAGACTACGAGCAGTACTTC. Encoded protein: CASSFRTDYEQYF.

This clonotype was observed many times. The chain links TRBV3-1 to TRBJ2-1; D may be TRBD2 (6 bases). The CDR3 spans 15 residues. V was pared by 1 base and J by 4 bases, with 11 bases between. From germline, CDR1 is LGHDT and CDR2 YNNKEL (reference sequence). CDR3 residues: CASSQGGVDYNEQFF. The CDR3 DNA is TGTGCCAGCAGCCAAGGCGGGGTGGATTACAATGAGCAGTTCTTC.

This clonotype was seen a few times. The chain's CDR3 is CASSPDGGATYEQYF. CDR3 DNA sequence: TGTGCCAGTAGTCCAGACGGGGGAGCCACCTACGAGCAGTACTTC. The gene calls are TRBV19 and TRBJ2-7; tentatively, D is TRBD2 (6 bases). CDR1 and CDR2 from the germline V gene are LNHDA and SQIVND (reference sequence). Between the trimmed V and J ends, which lost 5 bases and 2 bases, there was a span of 16 bases. This CDR3 has 15 amino acids.

This clonotype has more than one count but fewer than ten. This chain links TRBV18 with TRBJ1-3; D gene unclear. This CDR3 has 14 residues. Germline values: CDR1 KGHSH, CDR2 LQKENI. V was pared by 6 bases and J by 0 bases, with 9 bases between. In DNA form, the CDR3 reads TGTGCCAGCTCTCCTGACAACTCTGGAAACACCATATATTTT. It yields the protein CASSPDNSGNTIYF.